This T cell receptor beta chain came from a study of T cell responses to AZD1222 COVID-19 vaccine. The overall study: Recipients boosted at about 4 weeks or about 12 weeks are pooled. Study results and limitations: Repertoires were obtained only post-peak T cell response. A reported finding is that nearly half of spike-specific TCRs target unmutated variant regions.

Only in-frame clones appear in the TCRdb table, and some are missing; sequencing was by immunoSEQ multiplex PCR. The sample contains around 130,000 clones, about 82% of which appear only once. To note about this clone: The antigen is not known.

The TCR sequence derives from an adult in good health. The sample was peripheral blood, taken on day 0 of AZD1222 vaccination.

Written as DNA, the CDR3 is TGTGCCAGCAGTGAGAAGGGGGGAAGCTATGGCTACACCTTC. It specifies CASSEKGGSYGYTF. This chain joins TRBV2 and TRBJ1-2, with TRBD1 as a possible D gene (6 bases). Trimming took 3 bases from V and 4 from J, leaving 12 bases between them. The CDR3 totals 14 residues. From germline, CDR1 is SNHLY and CDR2 FYNNEI. Together with reference TRBV2 and TRBJ1-2, the CDR3 gives the full variable domain: EPEVTQTPSHQVTQMGQEVILRCVPISNHLYFYWYRQILGQKVEFLVSFYNNEISEKSEIFDDQFSVERPDGSNFTLKIRSTKLEDSAMYFCASSEKGGSYGYTFGSGTRLTVV.